The T cell receptor beta chain described here comes from a study of blood T cell repertoires in COVID-19. Study details: Some COVID-19 samples were acute and others convalescent; all came from the United States, Italy and Spain. In each case, the material was cDNA or gDNA derived from T cells, B-cell-depleted T cells, or PBMCs.

Patients from Seattle were sampled longitudinally, starting during active infection. The CDR3 runs 15 residues. V dropped 5 bases and J dropped 4 bases, with 17 bases sitting between them. Per the germline V gene, CDR1 is SNHLY and CDR2 is FYNNEI. The data were produced by immunoSEQ multiplex PCR, yet TCRdb's version contains in-frame clones alone and is incomplete. The sample contains about 60,000 clones, about three quarters of which appear only once. The sequence was collected from a young man with COVID-19, enrolled during active disease. Sequenced input: peripheral blood. V is TRBV2 and J is TRBJ1-2; maybe TRBD1 (6 bases). DNA of the CDR3: TGTGCCAGCAGTAAGACAGGTAGCACGGTCTATGGCTACACCTTC. This gives the protein CASSKTGSTVYGYTF.